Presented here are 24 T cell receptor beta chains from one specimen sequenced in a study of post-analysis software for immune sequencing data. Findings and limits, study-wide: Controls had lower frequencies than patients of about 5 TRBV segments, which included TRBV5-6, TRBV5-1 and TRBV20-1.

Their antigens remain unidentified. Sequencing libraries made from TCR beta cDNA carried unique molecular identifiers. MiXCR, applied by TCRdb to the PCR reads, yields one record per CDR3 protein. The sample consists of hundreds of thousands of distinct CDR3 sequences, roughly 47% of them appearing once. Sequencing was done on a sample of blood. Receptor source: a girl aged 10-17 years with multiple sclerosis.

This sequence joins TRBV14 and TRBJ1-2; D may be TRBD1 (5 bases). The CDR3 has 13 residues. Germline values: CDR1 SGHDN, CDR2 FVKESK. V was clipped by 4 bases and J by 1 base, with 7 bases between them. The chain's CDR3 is CASSRQNNYGYTF. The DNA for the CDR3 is TGTGCCAGCAGCCGACAGAATAACTATGGCTACACCTTC.

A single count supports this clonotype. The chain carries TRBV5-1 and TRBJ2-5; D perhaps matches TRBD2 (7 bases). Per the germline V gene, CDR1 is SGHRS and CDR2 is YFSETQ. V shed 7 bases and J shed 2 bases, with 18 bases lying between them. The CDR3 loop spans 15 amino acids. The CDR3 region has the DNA TGCGCCAGCGCCCTTACGGGGGGCTCACAAGAGACCCAGTACTTC. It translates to CASALTGGSQETQYF.

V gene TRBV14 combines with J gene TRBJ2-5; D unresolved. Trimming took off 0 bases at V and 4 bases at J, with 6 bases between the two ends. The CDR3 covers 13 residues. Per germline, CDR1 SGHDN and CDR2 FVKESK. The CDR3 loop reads CASSQEARETQYF. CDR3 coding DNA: TGTGCCAGCAGCCAAGAAGCGCGAGAGACCCAGTACTTC. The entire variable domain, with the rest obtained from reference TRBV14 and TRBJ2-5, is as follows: EAGVTQFPSHSVIEKGQTVTLRCDPISGHDNLYWYRRVMGKEIKFLLHFVKESKQDESGMPNNRFLAERTGGTYSTLKVQPAELEDSGVYFCASSQEARETQYFGPGTRLLVL.

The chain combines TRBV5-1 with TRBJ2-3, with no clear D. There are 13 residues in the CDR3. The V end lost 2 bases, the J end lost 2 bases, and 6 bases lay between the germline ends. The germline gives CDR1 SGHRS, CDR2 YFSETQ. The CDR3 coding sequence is TGCGCCAGCAGCTTCTCGAACACAGATACGCAGTATTTT. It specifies CASSFSNTDTQYF. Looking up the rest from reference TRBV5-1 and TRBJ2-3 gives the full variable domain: KAGVTQTPRYLIKTRGQQVTLSCSPISGHRSVSWYQQTPGQGLQFLFEYFSETQRNKGNFPGRFSGRQFSNSRSEMNVSTLELGDSALYLCASSFSNTDTQYFGPGTRLTVL.

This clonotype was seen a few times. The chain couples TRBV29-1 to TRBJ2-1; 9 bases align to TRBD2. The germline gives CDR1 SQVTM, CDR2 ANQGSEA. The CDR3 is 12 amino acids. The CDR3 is CRIAGDYNEQFF. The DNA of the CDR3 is TGCAGAATAGCGGGAGATTACAATGAGCAGTTCTTC.

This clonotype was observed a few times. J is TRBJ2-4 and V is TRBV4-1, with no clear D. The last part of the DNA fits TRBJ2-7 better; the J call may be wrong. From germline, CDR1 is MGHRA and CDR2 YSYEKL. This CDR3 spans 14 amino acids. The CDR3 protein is CASSQERQNYEQYF. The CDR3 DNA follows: TGCGCCAGCAGCCAAGAGCGTCAGAACTACGAGCAGTACTTC.

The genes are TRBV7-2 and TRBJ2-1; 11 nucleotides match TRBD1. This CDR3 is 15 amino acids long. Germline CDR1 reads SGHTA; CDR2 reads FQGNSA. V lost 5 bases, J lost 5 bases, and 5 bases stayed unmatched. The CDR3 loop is CASSRGQGGNNEQFF. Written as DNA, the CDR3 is TGTGCCAGCAGCCGGGGACAGGGGGGGAACAATGAGCAGTTCTTC.

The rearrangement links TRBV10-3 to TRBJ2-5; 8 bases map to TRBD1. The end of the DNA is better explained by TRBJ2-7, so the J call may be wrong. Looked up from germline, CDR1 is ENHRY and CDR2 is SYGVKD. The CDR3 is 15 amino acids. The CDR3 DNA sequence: TGTGCCATCAGTCTACCGGGACAGGCAGTCTACGAGCAGTACTTC. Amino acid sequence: CAISLPGQAVYEQYF.

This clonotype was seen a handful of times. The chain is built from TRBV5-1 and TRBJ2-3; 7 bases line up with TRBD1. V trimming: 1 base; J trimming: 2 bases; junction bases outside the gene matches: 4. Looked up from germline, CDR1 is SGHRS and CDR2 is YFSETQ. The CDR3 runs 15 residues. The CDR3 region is CASSLFGTDTDTQYF. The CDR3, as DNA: TGCGCCAGCAGCTTGTTCGGGACAGACACAGATACGCAGTATTTT.

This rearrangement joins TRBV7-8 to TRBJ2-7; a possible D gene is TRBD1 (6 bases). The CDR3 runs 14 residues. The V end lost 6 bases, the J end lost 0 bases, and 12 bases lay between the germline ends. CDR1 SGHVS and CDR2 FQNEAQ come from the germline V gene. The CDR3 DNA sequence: TGTGCCAGCAGTACATCAGGGGTCTCCTACGAGCAGTACTTC. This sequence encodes CASSTSGVSYEQYF. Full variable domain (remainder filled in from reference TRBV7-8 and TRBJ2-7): GAGVSQSPRYKVAKRGQDVALRCDPISGHVSLFWYQQALGQGPEFLTYFQNEAQLDKSGLPSDRFFAERPEGSVSTLKIQRTQQEDSAVYLCASSTSGVSYEQYFGPGTRLTVT.

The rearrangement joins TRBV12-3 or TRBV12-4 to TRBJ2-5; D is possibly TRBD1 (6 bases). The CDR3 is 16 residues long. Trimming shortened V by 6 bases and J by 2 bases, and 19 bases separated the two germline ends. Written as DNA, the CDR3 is TGTGCCAGCAGCCGAAAGTCGTACAGGGTTCAAGAGACCCAGTACTTC. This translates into CASSRKSYRVQETQYF.

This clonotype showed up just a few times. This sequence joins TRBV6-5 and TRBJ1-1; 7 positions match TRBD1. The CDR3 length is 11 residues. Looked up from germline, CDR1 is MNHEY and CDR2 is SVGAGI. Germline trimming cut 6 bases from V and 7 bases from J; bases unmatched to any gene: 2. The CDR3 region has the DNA TGTGCCAGCAGCTACAGGGGTGAAGCTTTCTTT. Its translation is CASSYRGEAFF.

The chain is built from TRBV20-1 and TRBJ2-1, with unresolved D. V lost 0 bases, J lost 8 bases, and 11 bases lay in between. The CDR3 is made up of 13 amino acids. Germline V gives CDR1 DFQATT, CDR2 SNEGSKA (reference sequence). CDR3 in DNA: TGCAGTGCTAGAGAGGACCTCCTCTATGAGCAGTTCTTC. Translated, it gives CSAREDLLYEQFF.

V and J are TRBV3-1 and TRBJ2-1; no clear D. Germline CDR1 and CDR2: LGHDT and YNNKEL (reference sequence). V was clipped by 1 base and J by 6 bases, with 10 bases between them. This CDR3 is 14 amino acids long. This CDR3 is CASSQVRHSNEQFF. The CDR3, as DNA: TGTGCCAGCAGCCAAGTTCGGCACTCCAATGAGCAGTTCTTC.

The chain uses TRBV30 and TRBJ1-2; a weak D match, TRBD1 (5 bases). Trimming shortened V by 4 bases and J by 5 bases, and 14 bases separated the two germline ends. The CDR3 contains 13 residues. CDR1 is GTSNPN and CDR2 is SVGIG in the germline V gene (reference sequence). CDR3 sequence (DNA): TGTGCCTGGACGCGTCAGGGAGCTTATGGCTACACCTTC. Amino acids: CAWTRQGAYGYTF.

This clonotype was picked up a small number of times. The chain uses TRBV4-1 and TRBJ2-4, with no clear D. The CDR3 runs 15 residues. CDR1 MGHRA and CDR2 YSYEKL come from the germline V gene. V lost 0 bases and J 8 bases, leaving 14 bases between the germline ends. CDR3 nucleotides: TGCGCCAGCAGCCAAGATCTGGGCCCCCGAGACATTCAGTACTTC. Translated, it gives CASSQDLGPRDIQYF.

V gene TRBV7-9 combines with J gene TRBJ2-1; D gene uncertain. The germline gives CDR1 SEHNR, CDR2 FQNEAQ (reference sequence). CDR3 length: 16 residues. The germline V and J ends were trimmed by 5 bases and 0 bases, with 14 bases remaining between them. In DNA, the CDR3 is TGTGCCAGCAGCAACCCCCTAACAAGCTCCTACAATGAGCAGTTCTTC. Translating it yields CASSNPLTSSYNEQFF.

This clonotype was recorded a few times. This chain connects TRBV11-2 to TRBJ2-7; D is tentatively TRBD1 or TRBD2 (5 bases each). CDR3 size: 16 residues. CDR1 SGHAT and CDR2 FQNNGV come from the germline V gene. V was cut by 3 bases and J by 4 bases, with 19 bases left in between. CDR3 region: CASSFGGGRFDYEQYF. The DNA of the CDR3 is TGTGCCAGCAGCTTTGGGGGTGGCAGGTTTGATTACGAGCAGTACTTC.

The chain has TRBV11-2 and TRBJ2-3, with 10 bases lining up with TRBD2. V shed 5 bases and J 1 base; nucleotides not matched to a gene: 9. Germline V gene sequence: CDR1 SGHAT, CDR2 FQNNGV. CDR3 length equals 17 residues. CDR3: CASSPSGGAPGTDTQYF. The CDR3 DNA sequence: TGTGCCAGCAGCCCAAGCGGGGGGGCACCCGGCACAGATACGCAGTATTTT.

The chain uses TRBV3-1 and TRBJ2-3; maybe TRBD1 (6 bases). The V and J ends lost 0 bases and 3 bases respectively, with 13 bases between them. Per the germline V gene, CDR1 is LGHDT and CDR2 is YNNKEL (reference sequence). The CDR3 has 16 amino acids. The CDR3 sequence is CASSQDYRVRTDTQYF. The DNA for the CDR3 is TGTGCCAGCAGCCAAGATTACAGGGTACGAACAGATACGCAGTATTTT.

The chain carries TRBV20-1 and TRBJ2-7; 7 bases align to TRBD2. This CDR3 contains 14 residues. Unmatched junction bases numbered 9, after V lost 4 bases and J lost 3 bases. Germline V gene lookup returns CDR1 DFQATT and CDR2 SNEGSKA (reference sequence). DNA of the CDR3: TGCAGTGCTACCCGCGGGAGATCCCACTACGAGCAGTACTTC. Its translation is CSATRGRSHYEQYF.

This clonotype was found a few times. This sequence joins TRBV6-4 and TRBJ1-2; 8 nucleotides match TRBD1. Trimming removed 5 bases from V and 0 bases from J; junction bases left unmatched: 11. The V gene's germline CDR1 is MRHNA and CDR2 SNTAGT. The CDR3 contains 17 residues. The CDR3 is CASSRLPTGEANYGYTF. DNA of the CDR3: TGTGCCAGCAGTCGACTCCCGACAGGGGAGGCTAACTATGGCTACACCTTC.

The CDR3 reads CSAIPTSGAISEQFF. CDR3 DNA: TGCAGTGCTATACCGACTAGCGGGGCAATTAGCGAGCAGTTCTTC. The gene calls are TRBV20-1 and TRBJ2-1; TRBD2 agrees at 11 bases. V shed 4 bases, J shed 10 bases, and the junction held 12 bases outside the gene matches. The CDR3 totals 15 residues. The germline V gene encodes CDR1 DFQATT and CDR2 SNEGSKA (reference sequence).

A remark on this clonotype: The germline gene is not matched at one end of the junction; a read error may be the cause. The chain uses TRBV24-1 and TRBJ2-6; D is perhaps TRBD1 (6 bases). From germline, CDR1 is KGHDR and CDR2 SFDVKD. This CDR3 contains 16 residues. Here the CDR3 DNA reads TGTGCCACCAGTGATTTTCAGGGGCCCGGGGCCAACGCCCTGACTTTC. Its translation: CATSDFQGPGANALTF.